Below are 2 T cell receptor beta chains sequenced from a single sample in a study of identical twins. TCRdb passed the 5' RACE reads through MiXCR, listing each CDR3 protein once. The sample lists 450,000 or so distinct CDR3 sequences; 20% to 25% were seen once. These data were likewise used in another study, on T cells expressing NK-cell markers.

The sequenced sample consisted of CD4+ T cells sorted from blood. These receptors originate from a woman younger than 30 in good health.

This clonotype showed up just a few times. V is TRBV3-1 and J is TRBJ2-5; unclear D gene. Germline CDR1 and CDR2: LGHDT and YNNKEL (reference sequence). The CDR3 totals 14 residues. V lost 8 bases, J lost 1 base, and 14 bases lay in between. CDR3 DNA sequence: TGTGCCAGCCGTCGGCAGCCGGGCCAAGAGACCCAGTACTTC. Translating it yields CASRRQPGQETQYF.

This chain joins TRBV2 and TRBJ1-5; no firm D call. Germline CDR1 and CDR2: SNHLY and FYNNEI. With 0 bases removed from V and 4 bases from J, the gap between germline ends came to 7 bases. The CDR3 has 14 amino acids. The DNA of the CDR3 is TGTGCCAGCAGTGAAGCGTCTAGAAATCAGCCCCAGCATTTT. Translated: CASSEASRNQPQHF.